Shown below are 17 T cell receptor beta chains from a single sample sequenced in a study of lymphopenia after photon versus proton radiotherapy. The protocol was immunoSEQ multiplex PCR, while the TCRdb copy is restricted to in-frame clones and leaves out a portion. The repertoire holds approximately 17,000 clones, 75% to 90% seen once, with 45% to 60% in the top ten. This specimen was peripheral blood, taken from a patient treated with proton-based radiotherapy. The receptors shown here come from a woman aged 55-69 years with cholangiocarcinoma. Some clones in this sample may be carry-over from other donors' samples.

The J gene is TRBJ1-2, the V gene TRBV4-1; D remains unclear. The CDR3 sequence is 12 residues long. V was pared by 1 base and J by 7 bases, with 7 bases between. Germline CDR1 reads MGHRA; CDR2 reads YSYEKL. The CDR3: CASSQGGSGYTF. DNA of the CDR3: TGCGCCAGCAGCCAAGGAGGAAGTGGCTACACCTTC.

V and J are TRBV2 and TRBJ1-1; D is ambiguous. The germline gives CDR1 SNHLY, CDR2 FYNNEI. The CDR3 loop spans 13 amino acids. Trimming shortened V by 7 bases and J by 1 base, and 10 bases separated the two germline ends. The DNA for the CDR3 is TGTGCCAGCACCGGAATTAGGAACACTGAAGCTTTCTTT. This sequence encodes CASTGIRNTEAFF.

The chain recombines TRBV2 with TRBJ1-4, with D possibly matching TRBD1 (6 bases). There are 14 residues in the CDR3. The V gene's germline CDR1 is SNHLY and CDR2 FYNNEI. Trimming pared 6 bases from V and 3 bases from J, leaving 11 bases between. The CDR3 bases are TGTGCCAGCAGGCAGGACAGCTCTAATGAAAAACTGTTTTTT. It is translated as CASRQDSSNEKLFF. Combining the CDR3 with reference TRBV2 and TRBJ1-4 gives the whole variable domain EPEVTQTPSHQVTQMGQEVILRCVPISNHLYFYWYRQILGQKVEFLVSFYNNEISEKSEIFDDQFSVERPDGSNFTLKIRSTKLEDSAMYFCASRQDSSNEKLFFGSGTQLSVL.

This rearrangement joins TRBV21-1 to TRBJ1-1. TRBV21-1 is tagged as a pseudogene. The CDR3 is 10 residues long. CDR3 protein: CASSPRIPFF. Written as DNA, the CDR3 is TGTGCCAGCAGCCCGCGGATCCCTTTCTTT.

The chain uses TRBV2 and TRBJ2-7; no reliable D call. CDR1 is SNHLY, CDR2 FYNNEI, per germline. The CDR3 is made up of 15 amino acids. Trimming stripped 0 bases from V and 7 bases from J, with 16 bases between. CDR3 loop: CASSEALGRSNEQYF. The CDR3 nucleotides are TGTGCCAGCAGTGAAGCCCTCGGGCGATCGAATGAGCAGTACTTC.

The chain joins TRBV6-5 to TRBJ2-1; D is perhaps TRBD2 (6 bases). The V end was cut by 4 bases, the J end by 5 bases, with 9 bases between. There are 13 residues in the CDR3. The germline V gene has CDR1 MNHEY and CDR2 SVGAGI. The CDR3 DNA sequence: TGTGCCAGCAGTTCGGGACTCCACAATGAGCAGTTCTTC. Its protein product is CASSSGLHNEQFF.

This sequence joins TRBV6-5 and TRBJ2-6; D is possibly TRBD1 (6 bases). There are 15 residues in the CDR3. The germline V and J ends were trimmed by 0 bases and 13 bases, with 16 bases remaining between them. Germline CDR1 is MNHEY and CDR2 is SVGAGI. CDR3 residues: CASSYSMSGQWVLTF. Here the CDR3 DNA reads TGTGCCAGCAGTTACTCGATGTCTGGACAGTGGGTCCTGACTTTC.

The chain couples TRBV30 to TRBJ1-1; D uncertain. Trimming left V 0 bases short and J 1 base short, with 15 bases between. This CDR3 spans 16 amino acids. Germline loops: CDR1 GTSNPN, CDR2 SVGIG (reference sequence). Here the CDR3 reads CAWSVLLLGTNTEAFF. The DNA for the CDR3 is TGTGCCTGGAGTGTACTATTGCTGGGCACGAACACTGAAGCTTTCTTT.

The chain is built from TRBV4-1 and TRBJ2-1; either TRBD1 or TRBD2 may supply D (5 bases each). Germline V gives CDR1 MGHRA, CDR2 YSYEKL. V was clipped by 0 bases and J by 7 bases, with 19 bases between them. The CDR3 has 17 residues. CDR3 sequence reads: CASSQDPGTWGQNEQFF. In nucleotides, the CDR3 is TGCGCCAGCAGCCAAGATCCGGGGACGTGGGGCCAAAATGAGCAGTTCTTC.

The J gene is TRBJ1-5, the V gene TRBV4-1; no clear D gene. The CDR3 consists of 16 residues. Germline V CDR1 and CDR2: MGHRA, YSYEKL. The V end was cut by 2 bases, the J end by 0 bases, with 11 bases between. This chain's CDR3 is CASSQKTEPSNQPQHF. The CDR3 DNA follows: TGCGCCAGCAGCCAAAAGACTGAACCTAGCAATCAGCCCCAGCATTTT.

This clone showed up just a few times. V gene TRBV5-6 combines with J gene TRBJ1-1, with 8 bases lining up with TRBD1. CDR1 is SGHDT and CDR2 is YYEEEE in the germline V gene. Trimming at V came to 2 bases and at J to 5 bases, leaving 5 bases not matched to a gene. The CDR3 loop spans 14 amino acids. CDR3 loop: CASSFQDRVTEAFF. The CDR3 DNA sequence: TGTGCCAGCAGCTTCCAGGACAGGGTTACTGAAGCTTTCTTT.

This clone was observed a few times. This chain links TRBV5-6 with TRBJ2-1; D may be TRBD2 (6 bases). The V and J ends lost 4 bases and 4 bases respectively, with 15 bases between them. The length of the CDR3 is 15 residues. Germline V gene lookup returns CDR1 SGHDT and CDR2 YYEEEE. CDR3 residues: CASSRGTPGYNEQFF. As DNA, the CDR3 is TGTGCCAGCAGCCGAGGGACTCCGGGTTACAATGAGCAGTTCTTC.

The J gene is TRBJ2-3, the V gene TRBV27; D gene uncertain. From germline, CDR1 is MNHEY and CDR2 SMNVEV (reference sequence). V dropped 4 bases and J dropped 4 bases, with 15 bases sitting between them. The CDR3 consists of 15 residues. CDR3 nucleotides: TGTGCCAGCAGTTCACCATTCTTAGGAGCAGATACGCAGTATTTT. This sequence encodes CASSSPFLGADTQYF.

The table lists this clone with a few counts. J is TRBJ1-2 and V is TRBV2; D remains ambiguous. Trimming removed 5 bases at V and 6 bases at J, with 13 bases between. The CDR3 extends over 13 amino acids. CDR1 is SNHLY and CDR2 is FYNNEI in the germline V gene. The CDR3 DNA follows: TGTGCCAGCAGTCCCACAAGAGATAATGGCTACACCTTC. Translated, it gives CASSPTRDNGYTF.

This clone was observed a single time. V usage is TRBV14 and J usage is TRBJ2-2; D is unclear. The CDR3 consists of 12 residues. Germline CDR1 reads SGHDN; CDR2 reads FVKESK. Trimming removed 4 bases from V and 7 bases from J, with 7 bases in between. CDR3 amino acids: CASSLWVGELFF. For the CDR3, the DNA is TGTGCCAGCAGCCTGTGGGTCGGGGAGCTGTTTTTT.

The chain employs TRBV4-3 and TRBJ2-5; D perhaps matches TRBD2 (5 bases). Germline V CDR1 and CDR2: LGHNA, YSLEER. The ends were cut back, 0 bases at V and 0 bases at J, with 8 bases in the middle. This CDR3 is 15 amino acids long. DNA for the CDR3: TGCGCCAGCAGCCAAGAGGTCGGGAACCAAGAGACCCAGTACTTC. It specifies CASSQEVGNQETQYF.

This clone was found once. The V call is TRBV2, the J call TRBJ2-2; 7 bases fit TRBD1. CDR1 and CDR2 from the germline V gene are SNHLY and FYNNEI. This CDR3 is 13 amino acids long. V was clipped by 9 bases and J by 2 bases; unmatched bases: 3. CDR3 bases: TGTGCCAGTAACAGGGGTAACACCGGGGAGCTGTTTTTT. Protein sequence: CASNRGNTGELFF.